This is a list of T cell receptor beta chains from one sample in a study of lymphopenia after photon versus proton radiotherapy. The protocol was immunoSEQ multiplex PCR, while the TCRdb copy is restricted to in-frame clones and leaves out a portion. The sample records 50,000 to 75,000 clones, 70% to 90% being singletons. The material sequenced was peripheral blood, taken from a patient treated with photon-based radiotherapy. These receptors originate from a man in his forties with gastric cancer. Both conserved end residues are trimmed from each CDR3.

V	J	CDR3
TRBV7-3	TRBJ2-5	ASSAVAGGRETQY
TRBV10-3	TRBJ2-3	AIKDRALNYTDTQY
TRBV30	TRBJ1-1	AWDRGMNTEAF
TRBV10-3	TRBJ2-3	AVALGDTQY
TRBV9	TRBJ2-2	ASSVALPGTGELF
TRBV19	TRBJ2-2	ASSSGTGATGELF
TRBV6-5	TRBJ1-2	ASSPTGYGYT
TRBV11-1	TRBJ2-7	ASSLAGQYVPS
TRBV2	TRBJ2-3	ASSVIGGASDTQY
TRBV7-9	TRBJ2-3	ASSVDHPGDTQY
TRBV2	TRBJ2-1	ASRVGQGLDEQF
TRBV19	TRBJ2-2	ASRGDSNTGELF
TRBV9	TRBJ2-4	ASSVGTDRGNIQY
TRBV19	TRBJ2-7	ASSTDYEQY
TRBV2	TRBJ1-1	ASRTGVVDEAF
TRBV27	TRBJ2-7	ASSWTTGPRGEQY
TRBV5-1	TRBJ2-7	ASGGSTYEQY
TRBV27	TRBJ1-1	ASSLRAGANTEAF
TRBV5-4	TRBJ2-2	ASSPIPTGPGELF
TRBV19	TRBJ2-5	ATSSGRDRGRETQY
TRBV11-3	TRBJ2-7	ASSLGGGGRYEQY
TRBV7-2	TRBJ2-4	ASSSYEDGNIQY
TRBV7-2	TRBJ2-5	ASSSAPKDRGPGTQY
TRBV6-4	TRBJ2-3	ASSDSGGAADTQY
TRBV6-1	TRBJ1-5	ASSPDRGRNQPQH
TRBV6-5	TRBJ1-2	ADMTGTGWEGYT
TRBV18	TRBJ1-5	ASSRDRDQPQH
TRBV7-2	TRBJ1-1	ASSLDPGSWTEAF
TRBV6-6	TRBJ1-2	ASSLGVFYGYT
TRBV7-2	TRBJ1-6	ASSLGLMSSYNSPLH
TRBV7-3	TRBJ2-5	ASSLGASGETQY
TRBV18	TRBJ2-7	ASSSGTGGNEQY
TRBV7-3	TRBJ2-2	ASSPQRGRNTGELF
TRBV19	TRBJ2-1	ASSIASGSYNEQF
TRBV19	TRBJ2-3	ASSILAGGVDTQY
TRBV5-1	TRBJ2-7	ASSPSRAAREQY
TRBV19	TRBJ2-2	ASSIVRKNTGELF
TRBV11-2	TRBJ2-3	ASRGLVSTDTQY
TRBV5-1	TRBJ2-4	ASSLAGAQNIQY
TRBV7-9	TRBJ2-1	ASSLGWGLDNEQF
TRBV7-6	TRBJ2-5	ASSSGQGRETQY
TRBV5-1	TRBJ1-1	ASSFWGTEAF
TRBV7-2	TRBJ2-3	ASSAGVGGPDTQY
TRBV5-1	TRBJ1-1	ASSQRGGNTEAF
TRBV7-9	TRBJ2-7	ASSLGLNEQY
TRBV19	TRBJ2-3	ASNPGRPGGTQY
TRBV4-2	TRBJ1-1	ASSLGQGKETEAF
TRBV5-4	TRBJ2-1	ASSQEASGVNEQF
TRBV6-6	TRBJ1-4	ASSYSKAEKLF
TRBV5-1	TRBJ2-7	ASSSGSPAYEQY
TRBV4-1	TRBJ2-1	ASSQPTSGGYNEQF
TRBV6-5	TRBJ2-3	ATQDPITDTQY
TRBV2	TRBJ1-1	ASSKGENTEAF
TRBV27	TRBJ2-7	ASSPARGYEQY